This T cell receptor beta chain was sequenced for a study of T cells after posttransplantation cyclophosphamide. General study points: Donor CD8+ memory clones often dominated recipient blood repertoires at later times. Tissue-infiltrating T cells from skin or gut overlapped little with blood T cells. Recipient CMV seropositivity and CMV reactivation strongly tracked TRB clonality.

Worth noting for this clone: What it binds is unknown.

Busulfan-fludarabine conditioning, marrow transplant, and cyclophosphamide on days +3 and +4 were administered. Sequencing was performed with immunoSEQ multiplex PCR; in TCRdb, only in-frame clones are kept and a portion is missing. The table includes 1,500 to 2,000 clones, roughly three quarters detected once. Germline CDR1 reads LNHDA; CDR2 reads SQIVND (reference sequence). This CDR3 has 15 amino acids. Trimming removed 6 bases from V and 6 bases from J; junction bases left unmatched: 10. The V gene is TRBV19, the J gene TRBJ2-1, with 8 bases that match TRBD1. This TCR derives from a female patient aged 60 to 70 who received an allogeneic stem cell transplant from a related donor and was CMV-positive. Some T cells may have come from the graft donor. The input for sequencing was CD4+ T cells sorted from blood, taken after allogeneic stem cell transplant with posttransplant cyclophosphamide. CDR3 protein: CASSDLGTGVNEQFF. The CDR3 nucleotides read TGTGCCAGTAGCGACCTCGGGACAGGAGTCAATGAGCAGTTCTTC.